These 26 T cell receptor beta chains were all obtained from the same sample, sequenced in a study of blood T cell repertoires in COVID-19. TCRdb's table, derived via immunoSEQ multiplex PCR, lists solely in-frame clones and lacks some. The table records 95,000 to 120,000 clones, approximately 85% of them present only once. Sequencing input: peripheral blood. Receptors originate from a woman in her fifties or sixties with COVID-19, enrolled during active disease.

The chain has TRBV21-1 and TRBJ2-1; the table calls TRBD2, which could not be checked here. TRBV21-1 has pseudogene status. The CDR3 runs to 12 residues. The CDR3 region is CASSNFVDEQFF. The CDR3 region has the DNA TGTGCCAGCAGCAATTTCGTCGATGAGCAGTTCTTC.

The rearrangement uses TRBV5-1 and TRBJ1-1; TRBD1 aligns across 7 bases. The CDR3 extends over 13 amino acids. Germline V gene data show CDR1 as SGHRS and CDR2 as YFSETQ. V shed 5 bases, J shed 1 base, and the junction held 2 bases outside the gene matches. CDR3 bases: TGCGCCAGCAGGCGGACAGGGAACACTGAAGCTTTCTTT. It codes for CASRRTGNTEAFF.

This clone was detected only once. This chain uses TRBV5-1 with TRBJ2-7, with 9 bases lining up with TRBD1. V trimming: 2 bases; J trimming: 3 bases; junction bases outside the gene matches: 3. The CDR3 runs 14 residues. Germline V CDR1 and CDR2: SGHRS, YFSETQ. CDR3 sequence reads: CASSLTGGYYEQYF. The CDR3 nucleotides read TGCGCCAGCAGCTTAACAGGGGGCTACTACGAGCAGTACTTC. The whole variable domain, remainder taken from reference TRBV5-1 and TRBJ2-7, is KAGVTQTPRYLIKTRGQQVTLSCSPISGHRSVSWYQQTPGQGLQFLFEYFSETQRNKGNFPGRFSGRQFSNSRSEMNVSTLELGDSALYLCASSLTGGYYEQYFGPGTRLTVT.

The chain employs TRBV19 and TRBJ1-1, with D tentatively TRBD1 (5 bases). CDR1 LNHDA and CDR2 SQIVND come from the germline V gene (reference sequence). The CDR3 is made up of 14 amino acids. Between the trimmed V and J ends, which lost 2 bases and 0 bases, there was a span of 7 bases. The CDR3 is CASSIWGLNTEAFF. In nucleotides, the CDR3 is TGTGCCAGTAGTATATGGGGCCTGAACACTGAAGCTTTCTTT.

This rearrangement joins TRBV5-1 to TRBJ2-1, with 9 bases aligning to TRBD1. This CDR3 region has 15 residues. Per germline, CDR1 SGHRS and CDR2 YFSETQ. V trimming: 5 bases; J trimming: 4 bases; junction bases outside the gene matches: 7. CDR3 region: CASRTGTGNYNEQFF. DNA for the CDR3: TGCGCCAGCAGAACCGGGACAGGGAATTACAATGAGCAGTTCTTC.

The V and J genes are TRBV4-3 and TRBJ1-1; D is perhaps TRBD1 (6 bases). Trimming shortened V by 0 bases and J by 4 bases, and 15 bases separated the two germline ends. The CDR3 sequence is 16 residues long. Germline assignment: CDR1 LGHNA and CDR2 YSLEER. Here the CDR3 DNA reads TGCGCCAGCAGCCAAGATTCAACAGGGTTCAGCACTGAAGCTTTCTTT. This gives the protein CASSQDSTGFSTEAFF.

The chain uses TRBV27 and TRBJ1-1; D might be TRBD1 (6 bases). CDR3 length: 14 residues. Germline V CDR1 and CDR2: MNHEY, SMNVEV (reference sequence). Trimming pared 2 bases from V and 4 bases from J, leaving 11 bases between. CDR3 coding DNA: TGTGCCAGCAGTTTAAACAGGGCCAGCACTGAAGCTTTCTTT. Protein sequence: CASSLNRASTEAFF.

The chain has TRBV5-5 and TRBJ2-1; D may be TRBD2 (6 bases). Between the trimmed V and J ends, which lost 4 bases and 9 bases, there was a span of 14 bases. Germline V gives CDR1 SGHKS, CDR2 YYEKEE (reference sequence). CDR3 length equals 13 residues. As DNA, the CDR3 is TGTGCCAGCAGCCGCGTAATGGGGGGTGAGCAGTTCTTC. It translates to CASSRVMGGEQFF.

This clone occurred a few times. Relative to the germline gene, one junction end is altered; a read error may explain this. The CDR3 reads CASSFGVASGGADGAF. The DNA for the CDR3 is TGTGCCAGCAGCTTTGGCGTAGCTAGCGGGGGGGCGGACGGTGCTTTT. The chain joins TRBV7-8 to TRBJ2-3; 12 bases are shared with TRBD2. This CDR3 has 16 amino acids. The germline CDR1 and CDR2 sequences are SGHVS and FQNEAQ.

This sequence joins TRBV24-1 and TRBJ1-5; D ambiguous. The CDR3 totals 12 residues. Trimming pared 9 bases from V and 6 bases from J, leaving 11 bases between. Per the germline V gene, CDR1 is KGHDR and CDR2 is SFDVKD. CDR3 sequence (DNA): TGTGCCACCCTGCCAGGAGGTCAGCCCCAGCATTTT. Translation gives CATLPGGQPQHF.

This chain joins TRBV2 and TRBJ2-2; 8 nucleotides agree with TRBD1. The germline CDR1 and CDR2 sequences are SNHLY and FYNNEI. Trimming at V came to 5 bases and at J to 2 bases, leaving 10 bases not matched to a gene. The CDR3 runs 17 residues. Here the CDR3 DNA reads TGTGCCAGCAGTAGAGGACAGGGTTGGACAAACACCGGGGAGCTGTTTTTT. This sequence encodes CASSRGQGWTNTGELFF.

The rearrangement links TRBV19 to TRBJ1-2; 7 bases map to TRBD1. The CDR3 spans 16 residues. Germline lookup yields CDR1 LNHDA and CDR2 SQIVND (reference sequence). J gave up 4 bases and V 4 bases, and 12 bases lay outside the gene matches. DNA for the CDR3: TGTGCCAGTAGTACCCTAACCGACAGGGCGCCCTATGGCTACACCTTC. Residues: CASSTLTDRAPYGYTF.

The rearrangement joins TRBV7-3 to TRBJ2-5; no clear D. The V gene lost 4 bases and the J gene lost 4 bases, with 10 bases spanning the gap. CDR1 is SGHTA, CDR2 FQGTGA, per germline. There are 13 residues in the CDR3. CDR3 sequence: CASSSQVGETQYF. For the CDR3, the DNA is TGTGCCAGCAGCTCTCAGGTGGGAGAGACCCAGTACTTC.

The chain is built from TRBV6-4 and TRBJ1-2; D perhaps matches TRBD1 (6 bases). The length of the CDR3 is 14 residues. V was cut by 4 bases and J by 9 bases, with 18 bases left in between. Germline assignment: CDR1 MRHNA and CDR2 SNTAGT. CDR3 coding DNA: TGTGCCAGCAGTGCGACCGGCACAGGGTTTAGCTACACCTTC. This encodes CASSATGTGFSYTF.

This chain joins TRBV19 and TRBJ2-4, with D possibly matching TRBD1 (5 bases). The CDR3 is 14 residues long. Trimming pared 7 bases from V and 4 bases from J, leaving 14 bases between. CDR1 and CDR2 from the germline V gene are LNHDA and SQIVND (reference sequence). The CDR3 region is CASTPDSFKNIQYF. The CDR3 region has the DNA TGTGCCAGTACCCCCGACAGTTTTAAAAACATTCAGTACTTC.

The V and J genes are TRBV7-8 and TRBJ2-7, with 8 bases fitting TRBD2. CDR3 length equals 17 residues. Germline CDR1 is SGHVS and CDR2 is FQNEAQ. Trimming removed 3 bases from V and 0 bases from J; junction bases left unmatched: 10. CDR3 sequence: CASSFQAAGALSYEQYF. The CDR3 DNA reads as TGTGCCAGCAGCTTTCAAGCAGCGGGGGCCCTCTCCTACGAGCAGTACTTC.

V usage is TRBV5-1 and J usage is TRBJ2-3; the D is unclear. The CDR3 length is 12 residues. The V and J ends lost 7 bases and 4 bases respectively, with 10 bases between them. CDR1 is SGHRS, CDR2 YFSETQ, per germline. CDR3 in amino acids: CASYLAADTQYF. The CDR3 DNA is TGCGCCAGCTATTTGGCGGCAGATACGCAGTATTTT.

The rearrangement joins TRBV2 to TRBJ1-2, with D tentatively TRBD1 (6 bases). The germline CDR1 and CDR2 sequences are SNHLY and FYNNEI. The CDR3 has 14 amino acids. V was cut by 3 bases and J by 4 bases, with 12 bases left in between. The CDR3 DNA sequence: TGTGCCAGCAGTGAGGGGGGGGCTTTCTATGGCTACACCTTC. It codes for CASSEGGAFYGYTF.

The chain uses TRBV18 and TRBJ2-5; 9 nucleotides align to TRBD1. J was trimmed by 4 bases and V by 5 bases; bases with no gene match: 8. There are 15 residues in the CDR3. Germline-derived CDR1 and CDR2 are KGHSH and LQKENI. The CDR3 coding sequence is TGTGCCAGCTCATCCGGGACAGGGAATGGAGAGACCCAGTACTTC. It codes for CASSSGTGNGETQYF.

The rearrangement links TRBV19 to TRBJ2-1, with D possibly being TRBD2 (5 bases). CDR3 length: 13 residues. Germline CDR1 is LNHDA and CDR2 is SQIVND (reference sequence). Trimming stripped 1 base from V and 6 bases from J, with 7 bases between. CDR3 protein: CASSIVDFNEQFF. CDR3 nucleotide sequence: TGTGCCAGTAGTATAGTGGACTTCAATGAGCAGTTCTTC.

The genes are TRBV9 and TRBJ1-6; 8 bases fit TRBD1. Germline V gene sequence: CDR1 SGDLS, CDR2 YYNGEE. CDR3 size: 14 residues. With V trimmed by 5 bases and J by 9 bases, 7 bases remained unmatched. The DNA of the CDR3 is TGTGCCAGCAGGGGACAGGTCTCTGGTTCACCCCTCCACTTT. Translated, it gives CASRGQVSGSPLHF.

The rearrangement links TRBV19 to TRBJ2-7; TRBD2 might be the D (6 bases). Germline V gene sequence: CDR1 LNHDA, CDR2 SQIVND (reference sequence). Trimming removed 1 base from V and 1 base from J, with 8 bases in between. There are 14 residues in the CDR3. In DNA, the CDR3 is TGTGCCAGTAGTATAGGGGAGGAATCCTACGAGCAGTACTTC. This gives the protein CASSIGEESYEQYF.

V gene TRBV9 combines with J gene TRBJ2-1; possibly TRBD2 for D (6 bases). Per the germline V gene, CDR1 is SGDLS and CDR2 is YYNGEE. Trimming removed 0 bases at V and 4 bases at J, with 11 bases between. The CDR3 is made up of 15 amino acids. The CDR3 loop is CASSVGGGEYNEQFF. The CDR3 bases are TGTGCCAGCAGCGTAGGAGGCGGGGAATACAATGAGCAGTTCTTC.

This clone was detected a few times. This chain connects TRBV2 to TRBJ1-2, with D tentatively TRBD1 (5 bases). The CDR3 is 14 amino acids. The germline V gene encodes CDR1 SNHLY and CDR2 FYNNEI. V was trimmed by 4 bases and J by 6 bases, leaving 15 bases between them. CDR3 nucleotides: TGTGCCAGCAGTGCTGAGTTAGGGGTCGATGGCTACACCTTC. Its translation is CASSAELGVDGYTF.

The genes are TRBV7-9 and TRBJ2-1; 8 bases are a match to TRBD1. The CDR3 contains 16 residues. CDR1 is SEHNR, CDR2 FQNEAQ, per germline (reference sequence). V dropped 1 base and J dropped 7; count of bases not matched to a gene: 9. The CDR3 nucleotides are TGTGCCAGCAGCTTAGATCCGGACAGGGCCTGGAATGAGCAGTTCTTC. Its translation is CASSLDPDRAWNEQFF.

V usage is TRBV7-7 and J usage is TRBJ2-3; possible D gene TRBD1, 6 bases. V lost 1 base, J lost 4 bases, and 6 bases lay in between. Germline V CDR1 and CDR2: SSHAT, FNYEAQ (reference sequence). The length of the CDR3 is 13 residues. The CDR3 reads CASSLGTADTQYF. In DNA, the CDR3 is TGTGCCAGCAGCTTAGGGACAGCAGATACGCAGTATTTT.